A single sample is the source of the 14 T cell receptor beta chains below, sequenced in a study of shared clonotypes between healthy human individuals. Clones were read by immunoSEQ multiplex PCR, and TCRdb kept only the in-frame ones, dropping some. The table lists around 510,000 clones, around three quarters of them singletons, with around 12% in the top ten. The specimen sequenced was PBMCs. These TCRs come from a woman between 40 and 50 years old in good health. Some clones in this sample may be carry-over from other donors' samples.

On this clone: It is likely a read error: a sequence one base away is far more abundant. The rearrangement links TRBV28 to TRBJ2-1; 9 positions agree with TRBD2. V was clipped by 3 bases and J by 0 bases; unmatched bases: 0. Germline CDR1 reads MDHEN; CDR2 reads SYDVKM. The length of the CDR3 is 15 residues. This chain's CDR3 is CASSFSGSSYNEQFF. In DNA form, the CDR3 reads TGTGCCAGCAGTTTTAGCGGGAGCTCCTACAATGAGCAGTTCTTC.

In this sample, this clone turned up a few times. The rearrangement joins TRBV30 to TRBJ2-7, with D possibly being TRBD2 (5 bases). This CDR3 has 13 residues. Trimming shortened V by 2 bases and J by 7 bases, and 15 bases separated the two germline ends. Germline CDR1 reads GTSNPN; CDR2 reads SVGIG (reference sequence). The CDR3 DNA is TGTGCCTGGAGTAGCGGCCCAAATGAGGAGCAGTACTTC. This gives the protein CAWSSGPNEEQYF. Based on the CDR3 plus reference TRBV30 and TRBJ2-7, the full variable domain is SQTIHQWPATLVQPVGSPLSLECTVEGTSNPNLYWYRQAAGRGLQLLFYSVGIGQISSEVPQNLSASRPQDRQFILSSKKLLLSDSGFYLCAWSSGPNEEQYFGPGTRLTVT.

This chain uses TRBV6-5 with TRBJ1-6; possible D gene TRBD1, 5 bases. The CDR3 covers 13 residues. Germline V lookup: CDR1 MNHEY, CDR2 SVGAGI. V shed 6 bases and J shed 5 bases, with 8 bases lying between them. The CDR3 here is CASRGLNNSPLHF. Here the CDR3 DNA reads TGTGCCAGCAGGGGGCTCAATAATTCACCCCTCCACTTT.

This clone was seen more than once but under ten times. V is TRBV30 and J is TRBJ1-5; TRBD1 matches 9 bases. J gave up 5 bases and V 1 base, and 0 bases lay outside the gene matches. The CDR3 runs 13 residues. Germline V gene sequence: CDR1 GTSNPN, CDR2 SVGIG (reference sequence). CDR3 nucleotide sequence: TGTGCCTGGAGTGGACAGGGGGATCAGCCCCAGCATTTT. Translated: CAWSGQGDQPQHF.

The gene calls are TRBV19 and TRBJ1-1; 8 positions agree with TRBD1. Germline lookup yields CDR1 LNHDA and CDR2 SQIVND (reference sequence). V shed 4 bases, J shed 0 bases, and the junction held 4 bases outside the gene matches. This CDR3 has 15 amino acids. The CDR3 region is CASSTWDRMNTEAFF. The CDR3 DNA reads as TGTGCCAGTAGTACCTGGGACAGGATGAACACTGAAGCTTTCTTT.

The chain links TRBV7-9 to TRBJ2-1; D is unclear. This CDR3 contains 12 residues. Germline lookup yields CDR1 SEHNR and CDR2 FQNEAQ (reference sequence). V was clipped by 3 bases and J by 7 bases, with 7 bases between them. In DNA form, the CDR3 reads TGTGCCAGCAGCTTCTACGGGAATGAGCAGTTCTTC. It codes for CASSFYGNEQFF.

This sequence joins TRBV11-3 and TRBJ2-5; tentatively, D is TRBD1 (7 bases). The CDR3 contains 16 residues. Trimming stripped 5 bases from V and 2 bases from J, with 18 bases between. The germline V gene has CDR1 SGHNT and CDR2 YENEEA. The CDR3 region has the DNA TGTGCCAGCAGCCACGGTGTCAGGGGGGCTCAAGAGACCCAGTACTTC. Amino acids: CASSHGVRGAQETQYF.

The chain combines TRBV28 with TRBJ1-2; D is unresolved. This CDR3 is 11 amino acids long. Germline V gene data show CDR1 as MDHEN and CDR2 as SYDVKM. V gave up 7 bases and J gave up 2 bases, with 5 bases separating them. DNA of the CDR3: TGTGCCAGCACCGCAAACTATGGCTACACCTTC. Residues: CASTANYGYTF.

The chain is built from TRBV5-1 and TRBJ2-1; D gene unclear. CDR3 length: 16 amino acids. Germline CDR1 SGHRS, CDR2 YFSETQ. The ends were cut back, 0 bases at V and 0 bases at J, with 10 bases in the middle. Written as DNA, the CDR3 is TGCGCCAGCAGCTTGGGACGTCTCAGCTCCTACAATGAGCAGTTCTTC. Translation gives CASSLGRLSSYNEQFF.

This clone was seen just once. This sequence joins TRBV6-1 and TRBJ2-7, with D hard to call. Per germline, CDR1 MNHNS and CDR2 SASEGT. The CDR3 extends over 14 amino acids. Trimming removed 4 bases from V and 2 bases from J, with 12 bases in between. The CDR3 DNA is TGTGCCAGCAGTGCGACGGCAGAAACCTACGAGCAGTACTTC. Protein sequence: CASSATAETYEQYF.

This clone was counted at least ten times. The rearrangement uses TRBV7-9 and TRBJ1-3; D is unclear. The germline V gene encodes CDR1 SEHNR and CDR2 FQNEAQ (reference sequence). This CDR3 is built from 14 residues. Between the trimmed V and J ends, which lost 3 bases and 0 bases, there was a span of 6 bases. CDR3 bases: TGTGCCAGCAGCTTTACCAGCTCTGGAAACACCATATATTTT. It is translated as CASSFTSSGNTIYF.

The V gene is TRBV5-4, the J gene TRBJ2-2; D is unclear. This CDR3 is 16 amino acids long. CDR1 and CDR2 from the germline V gene are SGHNT and YYREEE (reference sequence). Trimming cost V 0 bases and J 6 bases, with 15 bases left between them. CDR3 DNA sequence: TGTGCCAGCAGCTTGGATCGGACCCCTATTCCCGGGGAGCTGTTTTTT. It encodes CASSLDRTPIPGELFF.

On this clone itself: One base separates it from a far larger clone, so it is likely a read error. The chain couples TRBV2 to TRBJ1-1, with unresolved D. Germline V lookup: CDR1 SNHLY, CDR2 FYNNEI. The CDR3 spans 14 residues. CDR3 in amino acids: CASSENRDLVEALF. The CDR3, as DNA: TGTGCCAGCAGTGAAAATAGGGATTTAGTTGAAGCTTTATTT.

A note on this clone: A much larger clone lies a single base off, so this may be a read error. The same CDR3 arises from other DNA sequences in this sample as well. The genes are TRBV25-1 and TRBJ1-2; possible D gene TRBD1, 5 bases. The CDR3 totals 13 residues. Trimming took 6 bases from V and 4 from J, leaving 12 bases between them. Germline CDR1 MGHDK, CDR2 SYGVNS. CDR3 residues: CASRAGGRYGYTF. The CDR3, as DNA: TGTGCCAGCAGGGCGGGGGGTCGCTATGGCTACACCTTC.